This T cell receptor beta chain was recovered during a study of regulatory T cells in long-lasting Graves disease. Study at large: Persistent Graves' disease required over 5 years of antithyroid drugs and positive TSH receptor antibodies.

Time point indicated: persistent/refractory GD, antithyroid drugs over 5 years with positive TRAb. RNA extracted from PBMCs served as the sequencing template. The TCR beta library used iRepertoire HTBI primers with Arm-PCR amplification of CDR3. TCRdb independently ran MiXCR on the multiplex PCR reads; one entry per CDR3 protein. The sample consists of a few hundred thousand distinct CDR3 sequences, about 25% of them appearing once. Trimming cost V 5 bases and J 4 bases, with 15 bases left between them. The CDR3 has 15 residues. Germline V gene lookup returns CDR1 LNHDA and CDR2 SQIVND (reference sequence).

The V and J genes are TRBV19 and TRBJ1-5; the D is unclear. The receptor comes from a female donor with Graves disease. The material sequenced was peripheral blood mononuclear cells (PBMCs), taken when the disease was refractory, from a patient treated with antithyroid drugs. Written as DNA, the CDR3 is TGTGCCAGTAGTGTAAGGGTCTGGGCTAATCAGCCCCAGCATTTT. Amino acid sequence: CASSVRVWANQPQHF.